By share of the sample, the clone carrying this T cell receptor (beta chain) is large. No antigen is known for it. The germline V gene has CDR1 MGHDK and CDR2 SYGVNS. This CDR3 spans 13 amino acids. V was shortened by 5 bases and J by 5 bases, with 12 bases between the two germline ends. The data belong to a study of circulating CD8 cells and anti-PD-1 response in melanoma. Study-level background: Every 2 weeks, patients got 3 mg/kg nivolumab intravenously. Anti-PD-1 was first-line therapy for about 55% of the 13 patients.

Four subsets defined by PD-1 and/or TIGIT were sorted from live CD3+CD8+TCRalphabeta+ cells. Using 15 ng of total RNA, TCR libraries were made with the QIAseq Immune Repertoire TCR panel. TCRdb fed the reads into MiXCR, producing one record per CDR3 protein. The table has under 400 distinct CDR3 sequences, 10% to 15% seen once. General observations from the study: Subset repertoires were largely private at M1, with under 7.5% shared. TIGIT repertoires were least diverse, DNEG repertoires most diverse.

This sequence originates from a human donor with melanoma. Specimen: CD8+ T cells from PBMCs, collected at baseline or after one month of anti-PD-1 therapy (not recorded which). The rearrangement links TRBV25-1 to TRBJ1-1, with D possibly being TRBD1 (5 bases). CDR3 DNA: TGTGCCAGCAGTATGGGACGTGGAACTGAAGCTTTCTTT. This codes for CASSMGRGTEAFF.